This T cell receptor beta chain was found in a study of TIL therapy for anti-PD-1-resistant metastatic lung cancer. General observations from the study: This highly selected cohort may not generalize to typical lung cancer patients.

Time point meaning: pre-treatment sample, taken before nivolumab and TIL therapy. A note on this clone: Its antigen is unknown.

The libraries were made with immunoSEQ v3. Libraries were sequenced to around 2 million read pairs (survey) or roughly 4.5-6.5 million (deep). Data came from immunoSEQ multiplex PCR; TCRdb stores just in-frame clones and leaves some out. Seen here are about 52,000 clones, 65% to 80% observed once, and the top ten hold 4% to 6%. From germline, CDR1 is SEHNR and CDR2 FQNEAQ (reference sequence). V was shortened by 5 bases and J by 5 bases, with 15 bases between the two germline ends. The length of the CDR3 is 14 residues. The TCR comes from a woman aged 30-79 years with non-small cell lung cancer. The rearrangement joins TRBV7-9 to TRBJ2-5, with D unresolved. Sequencing used blood, obtained at baseline. Here the CDR3 DNA reads TGTGCCAGCAGCCCGCGATTAACCCCGGAGACCCAGTACTTC. Amino acid sequence: CASSPRLTPETQYF.